The 7 T cell receptor beta chains presented below share a single source sample, sequenced in a study of cytomegalovirus exposure and HLA in healthy donors. This PCR relied on a set of 60 Vbeta primers and 13 Jbeta primers. The protocol was immunoSEQ multiplex PCR, while the TCRdb copy is restricted to in-frame clones and leaves out a portion. The sample includes 130,000 to 150,000 clones, 60% to 85% of them seen just once. The sample taken for sequencing was PBMCs. The receptors stem from a man aged 40-50 years in good health and CMV-seropositive.

The chain joins TRBV28 to TRBJ2-1; TRBD1 matches 9 bases. CDR3 size: 16 residues. Unmatched junction bases numbered 10, after V lost 2 bases and J lost 8 bases. From germline, CDR1 is MDHEN and CDR2 SYDVKM. The CDR3, as DNA: TGTGCCAGCAGTTTAATATGGGGGACAGGGAAGCATGAGCAGTTCTTC. It encodes CASSLIWGTGKHEQFF. The entire variable domain, with the rest obtained from reference TRBV28 and TRBJ2-1, is as follows: DVKVTQSSRYLVKRTGEKVFLECVQDMDHENMFWYRQDPGLGLRLIYFSYDVKMKEKGDIPEGYSVSREKKERFSLILESASTNQTSMYLCASSLIWGTGKHEQFFGPGTRLTVL.

This sequence joins TRBV4-1 and TRBJ2-5; 12 nucleotides match TRBD2. V lost 1 base to trimming and J lost 5 bases; unmatched junction nucleotides: 5. The CDR3 is 16 residues long. CDR1 and CDR2 from the germline V gene are MGHRA and YSYEKL. The CDR3 sequence: CASSQVLAGGGETQYF. The CDR3 DNA is TGCGCCAGCAGCCAAGTGCTAGCGGGAGGGGGGGAGACCCAGTACTTC.

The genes are TRBV30 and TRBJ2-5, with D perhaps matching TRBD2 (5 bases). Trimming left V 2 bases short and J 5 bases short, with 6 bases between. The CDR3 runs to 11 residues. From germline, CDR1 is GTSNPN and CDR2 SVGIG (reference sequence). As DNA, the CDR3 is TGTGCCTGGAGTCGAGGGGAGACCCAGTACTTC. Translation gives CAWSRGETQYF.

The V call is TRBV7-7, the J call TRBJ2-1, with D perhaps TRBD2 (6 bases). V was pared by 2 bases and J by 6 bases, with 17 bases between. The CDR3 is 16 amino acids. Germline values: CDR1 SSHAT, CDR2 FNYEAQ (reference sequence). The CDR3 loop reads CASSLRWASESNEQFF. The CDR3 DNA reads as TGTGCCAGCAGCTTAAGGTGGGCTAGCGAAAGCAATGAGCAGTTCTTC.

This chain links TRBV5-1 with TRBJ2-1, with 10 bases identical to TRBD1. Losses at the gene ends were 3 bases for V and 9 bases for J; bases not matched to a gene: 18. Per germline, CDR1 SGHRS and CDR2 YFSETQ. CDR3 size: 18 residues. CDR3 in DNA: TGCGCCAGCAGCTCATTACCGTTGGGACAGGGGAGGCTCAGTGAGCAGTTCTTC. Its translation is CASSSLPLGQGRLSEQFF.

This chain uses TRBV27 with TRBJ1-2, with D unresolved. Germline V CDR1 and CDR2: MNHEY, SMNVEV (reference sequence). The CDR3 loop spans 13 amino acids. Between the trimmed V and J ends, which lost 3 bases and 5 bases, there was a span of 10 bases. The CDR3 region is CASSFGGSYGYTF. The CDR3 bases are TGTGCCAGCAGTTTTGGAGGCTCATATGGCTACACCTTC.

This chain links TRBV30 with TRBJ1-1, with 8 bases matching TRBD1. Germline assignment: CDR1 GTSNPN and CDR2 SVGIG (reference sequence). CDR3 length: 18 amino acids. The V segment lost 3 bases and the J segment 1 base; nucleotides outside the gene matches: 16. CDR3 in DNA: TGTGCCTGGAGCTTACGGACAGGGACGTTTTCGCCGAACACTGAAGCTTTCTTT. It translates to CAWSLRTGTFSPNTEAFF.